Listed below are T cell receptor beta chains from one sample, sequenced in a study of blood T cell repertoires in COVID-19. Profiling relied on immunoSEQ multiplex PCR, and the TCRdb table lists in-frame clones only, not all of them. This sample has about 44,000 clones, with about 86% found just once. Sample: peripheral blood. The receptors originated from a human donor in a cohort sampled during active COVID-19. The conserved cysteine and the conserved F or W are not part of the CDR3 here. The D gene is left open where the match is weak.

>TRBV5-4|NA
ASSVPGHRDYEQY
>TRBV4-2|NA
ASSQNAGGNGGYT
>TRBV9|NA
ASTPDSSYNEQF
>TRBV24-1|TRBD1
ATSDPTGADSNQPQH
>TRBV3-1/TRBV3-2|TRBD1
ASSSRDRGPEKLF
>TRBV7-2|NA
ASSFRGGGTEAF
>TRBV2|NA
ASSVGRADQPQH
>TRBV5-1|NA
ASSLGGPVEGYT
>TRBV5-5|TRBD1
ASSTGQGNTDTQY
>TRBV7-9|NA
ASRLQANTEAF
>TRBV5-1|NA
ASSSSPGTRNSPLH
>TRBV7-2|NA
ASSSTSTLQGTEAF
>TRBV6-2/TRBV6-3|TRBD2
ASSYSPSGGADEQF
>TRBV9|TRBD2
ASSVEGLVTSPGQQGATYNEQF
>TRBV14|TRBD1
ASSSGQPYEQY
>TRBV6-4|NA
ASRRPEGNQPQH
>TRBV7-9|TRBD1
ASSFPGQGYGEQF
>TRBV7-2|NA
ASSLAQGSYNEQF
>TRBV6-1|NA
ASSENLGDYGYT
>TRBV10-3|TRBD2
AISETLAAPYEQY
>TRBV28|TRBD1
ASRTPGQGYNEKLF
>TRBV4-1|TRBD2
ASSQEGGGAGDTQY
>TRBV6-5|NA
ASSYSLFQGGYT